This TCR beta chain was recovered during a study of shared clonotypes between healthy human individuals (dated by TCRdb to about 2020). Notes on the research overall: The cohort included three men and a couple of women between 18 and 49 years of age. For each donor, CD4 naive and CD4 memory were each given three plates, CD8 naive was given two plates, and CD8 memory was given one plate. Each donor's leukapheresis produced roughly between about 0.85 and 10 billion PBMCs. Blood TCR repertoires of about 5 healthy adults were deeply sequenced to estimate repertoire size and the extent of clonotype sharing between individuals. To increase sequencing depth and limit assay-specific biases, TCR repertoire library preparation and sequencing were carried out by different laboratories using diverse techniques. The investigation overall reported the following: Pairwise subsampling led to the expectation that sequencing depth would affect the degree of clonotype sharing among donors. Sampling was restricted to blood, and TCR repertoires in tissue are likely to differ from TCR repertoires in blood. Higher generation probabilities were observed for clonotypes shared by all four sorted-subset donors than for non-shared clonotypes. Incomplete sequencing was indicated by rarefaction of sorted-subset datasets, despite the large sequencing depth. Across a handful of donors, approximately 5% of naive CD4, roughly 3.4% of naive CD8, about 2% of memory CD4, and 0.4% of memory CD8 clonotypes were shared. The genetic and exposure-history diversity represented was limited by the small number of donors. Estimated clonotype richness was generally larger for naive than for memory subsets.

The germline V gene specifies SGHRS as CDR1 and YFSETQ as CDR2. The CDR3, cysteine through phenylalanine, is 16 amino acids long. The retained sequence is limited to the CDR3, 48 bases, with the frame set at the first base. The germline ends are 13 bases apart after V is trimmed by 0 bases and J by 1 base. Using the deep immunoSEQ assay, multiplex PCR amplified TCR CDR3 regions from genomic DNA. Extracted genomic DNA from each cell subset was distributed evenly across all wells of several immunoSEQ 96-well plates, and each plate was treated as a replicate. For sorted subsets, 150 to 200 ng genomic DNA, equal to 30,000 to 35,000 T cell genomes, was loaded into each replicate PCR. Purified libraries were quantified with a Qubit 3.0 fluorometer, sized on a Bioanalyzer 2100, and re-quantified with the KAPA Library Quantification kit. Every immunoSEQ 96-well plate was sequenced on a dedicated single-read 150-cycle Illumina NextSeq 550 flow cell. The authors' pipeline ran thus. Because only junctional sequences without quality scores were contained in the immunoSEQ output, filtering matching that applied to full-length reads could not be performed. To assign V/J genes and CDR3, sequences were annotated against IMGT germline references using PyIR, a Python wrapper for IgBLAST v1.9. Reads were filtered out if the reads had weak V/J assignments (E-value above 1e-6), no CDR3, stop codons, out-of-frame junctions, or ambiguous translated residues. V3J clonotypes were defined as sequences sharing the same inferred V gene, J gene, and CDR3 amino acid sequence. Percentage overlap between repertoires was calculated by dividing the number of shared unique clonotypes by the size of the smaller repertoire. Repertoire richness was assessed with RTK rarefaction, the Chao1 estimator, and Recon v2.1 estimates of unobserved clonotypes. For all TCRbeta clonotypes obtained by the gDNA method from a few donors, generation probabilities were computed with OLGA. TCRdb limited this immuneACCESS table to in-frame rearrangements with V and J called. A share of clones is missing; checked studies link under half to unresolved V genes, and the rest is unexplained. Clone size and the V and J calls come from that table; the DNA yielded D and trimming. In all, the sample holds about 1.1 million clones, and roughly 77% of those were seen once. The ten largest clonotypes hold 0.89% of the sample.

Healthy HIV-negative adults with no recently reported acute infections or vaccinations were included as donors. Every donor was a Caucasian adult living in Nashville, Tennessee, USA. Magnetic negative selection was used to enrich CD4+ T cells, after which naive cells were positively selected on CD45RA and the negative fraction became the memory subset. After blood collection by leukapheresis, PBMCs were isolated using Ficoll-Histopaque density gradient centrifugation and then cryopreserved in the vapor phase of liquid nitrogen. Purity and quantity of every magnetically sorted T cell population were checked by analytical flow cytometry. Genomic DNA was isolated from each sorted fraction and quantified by UV absorbance on a Nanodrop 2000c. About this clone: Its antigen is currently not known. Per-nucleotide qualities are absent, and no much larger clonotype sits a single base away.

This clonotype was obtained from a young man in good health. Some clones in this sample may be carry-over from other donors' samples. Sequenced sample: memory CD4+ T cells from PBMCs. The intended sense of this specimen's cell subset or site label: CD45RA-negative fraction. The sequence is built from TRBV5-1 and TRBJ1-1; possibly the D gene is TRBD1, per 5 matching bases. The nucleotide sequence is TGCGCCAGCAGCTTGGAGCCGGGGGTCCAGAACACTGAAGCTTTCTTT. This gives the protein CASSLEPGVQNTEAFF.